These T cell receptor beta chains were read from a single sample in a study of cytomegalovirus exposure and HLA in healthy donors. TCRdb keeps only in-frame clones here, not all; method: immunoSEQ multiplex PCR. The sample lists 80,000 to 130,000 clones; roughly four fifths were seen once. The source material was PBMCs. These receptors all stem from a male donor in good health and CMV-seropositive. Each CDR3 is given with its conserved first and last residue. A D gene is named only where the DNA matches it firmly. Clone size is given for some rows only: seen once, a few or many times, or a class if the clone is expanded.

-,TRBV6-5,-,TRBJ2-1,TGTGCCAGCAGTTACCCCAGTTCACATGAGCAGTTCTTC,CASSYPSSHEQFF
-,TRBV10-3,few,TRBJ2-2,TGTGCCATCAGTGAGTCTGCAGACACCGGGGAGCTGTTTTTT,CAISESADTGELFF
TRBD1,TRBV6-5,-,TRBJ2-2,TGTGCCGGGTTAGGACAGGGTGGCACCGGGGAGCTGTTTTTT,CAGLGQGGTGELFF
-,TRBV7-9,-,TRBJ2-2,TGTGCCAGCAGCTCACTCCCGAACCACGGGGAGCTGTTTTTT,CASSSLPNHGELFF
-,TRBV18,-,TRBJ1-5,TGTGCCAGCTCACCAGGCCAGAGCAATCAGCCCCAGCATTTT,CASSPGQSNQPQHF
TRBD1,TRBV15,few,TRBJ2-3,TGTGCCACCAGCGCCCGACAGGGGGCTAACACAGATACGCAGTATTTT,CATSARQGANTDTQYF
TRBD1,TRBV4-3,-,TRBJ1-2,TGCGCCAGCAGCCCAGCAGCAGGGGGGAACTATGGCTACACCTTC,CASSPAAGGNYGYTF
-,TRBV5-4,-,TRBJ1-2,TGTGCCAGCAGCTCTAACAGGGTGGACTATGGCTACACCTTC,CASSSNRVDYGYTF
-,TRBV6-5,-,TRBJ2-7,TGTGCCAGCAGTTACTCGTATGTCGGGGGAACCTACGAGCAGTACTTC,CASSYSYVGGTYEQYF
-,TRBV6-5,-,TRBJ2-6,TGTGCCAGCAGGAGCGGCTCTGGGGCCAACGTCCTGACTTTC,CASRSGSGANVLTF
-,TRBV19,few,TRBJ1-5,TGTGCCAGTAGTGGAACAGGGAATCAGCCCCAGCATTTT,CASSGTGNQPQHF
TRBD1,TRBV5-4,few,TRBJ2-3,TGTGCCAGCAGCGTATACCGGGACAGGGCTACAGATACGCAGTATTTT,CASSVYRDRATDTQYF
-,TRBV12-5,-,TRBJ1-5,TGTGCTAGTGGTCAGAACGAGCCCCAGCATTTT,CASGQNEPQHF
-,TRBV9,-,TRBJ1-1,TGTGCCAGCAGCGTCTTGACAGGCCACCAAGCTTTCTTT,CASSVLTGHQAFF
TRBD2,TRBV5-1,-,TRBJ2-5,TGCGCCAGCAGCACGACCTTAGCGGGGGGAGGAGAGACCCAGTACTTC,CASSTTLAGGGETQYF
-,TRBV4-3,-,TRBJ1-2,TGCGCCAGCAGCCAAGTAGGTAAAGAGGACGGAGGGCTGGGTGGCTACACCTTC,CASSQVGKEDGGLGGYTF
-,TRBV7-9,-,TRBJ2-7,TGTGCCAGCAGCCCGCGAGACAGGTACGAGCAGTACTTC,CASSPRDRYEQYF
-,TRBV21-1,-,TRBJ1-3,TGTGCCAGCAGCAATCGGTCCGCCTCTGGAAACACCATATATTTT,CASSNRSASGNTIYF
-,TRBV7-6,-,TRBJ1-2,TGTGCCAGCAGCGCGGACATTGGTTCTTGCGGCTACACCTTC,CASSADIGSCGYTF
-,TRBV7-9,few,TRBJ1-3,TGTGCCAGCAGCTCTAGCACCGTAGTGCTTAGAGGAAACACCATATATTTT,CASSSSTVVLRGNTIYF
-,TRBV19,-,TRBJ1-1,TGTGCCAGCCAGAGGGTTTGGGACACTGAAGCTTTCTTT,CASQRVWDTEAFF
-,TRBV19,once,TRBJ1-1,TGTGCCAGTAGTACACAAACGAACACTGAAGCTTTCTTT,CASSTQTNTEAFF
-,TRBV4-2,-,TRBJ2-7,TGTGCCAGCAGCCAGGAAAGGGTAGGGGCTCAGGTCGTCTACGAGCAGTACTTC,CASSQERVGAQVVYEQYF
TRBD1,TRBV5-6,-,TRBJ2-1,TGTGCCAGCAGCCCGATGACAGGGATTGAGCAGTTCTTC,CASSPMTGIEQFF
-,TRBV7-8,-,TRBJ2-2,TGTGCCAGCAGCCAGGGCAGGGGAAAGGGCACCGGGGAGCTGTTTTTT,CASSQGRGKGTGELFF
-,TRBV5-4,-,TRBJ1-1,TGTGCCAGCAGCTTCAGGGGCATGAACACTGAAGCTTTCTTT,CASSFRGMNTEAFF
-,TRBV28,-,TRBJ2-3,TGTGCCAGCTCTGGGCGGGAATCGAGCACAGATACGCAGTATTTT,CASSGRESSTDTQYF
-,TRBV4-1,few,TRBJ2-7,TGCGCCAGCAGCCAAGTCGGGTTGGGCGAGCAGTACTTC,CASSQVGLGEQYF
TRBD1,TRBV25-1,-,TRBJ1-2,TGTGCCAGCAGTCATGCGGGACAGGCCACTAACTATGGCTACACCTTC,CASSHAGQATNYGYTF
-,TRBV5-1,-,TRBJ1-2,TGCGCCAGCAGCTTGGGACAGATCTATGGCTACACCTTC,CASSLGQIYGYTF
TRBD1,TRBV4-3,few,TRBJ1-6,TGCGCCAGCAGCCACCGACGACAGGGGGCAAATAATTCACCCCTCCACTTT,CASSHRRQGANNSPLHF
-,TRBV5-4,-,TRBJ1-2,TGTGCCAGCAGTGTTGACAGCTATGGCTACACCTTC,CASSVDSYGYTF
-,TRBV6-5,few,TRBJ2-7,TGTGCCAGCAGTTACTCGGCAGGGGAGAACGAGCCGTACTTC,CASSYSAGENEPYF
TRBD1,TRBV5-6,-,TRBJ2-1,TGTGCCAGCAGCCAAACAGGGGTGGAGTACAATGAGCAGTTCTTC,CASSQTGVEYNEQFF
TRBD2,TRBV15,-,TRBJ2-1,TGTGCCACCAGCAGAAACTCACTAGCGGGGGGGCAGTTCTTC,CATSRNSLAGGQFF
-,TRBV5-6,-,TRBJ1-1,TGTGCCAGCACCCTCGAGCGGGGCGCCCTTGAAGCTTTCTTT,CASTLERGALEAFF
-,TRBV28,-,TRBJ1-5,TGTGCCAGCAGTTGGCAGGGGTGGCGTCAGCCCCAGCATTTT,CASSWQGWRQPQHF
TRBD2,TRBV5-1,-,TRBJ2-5,TGCGCCAGCAGTCGACTAGCAACGGCAAAAGAGACCCAGTACTTC,CASSRLATAKETQYF
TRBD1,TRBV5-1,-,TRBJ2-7,TGCGCCAGCAGCTCACCCGACAGGGGGACCTCCTACGAGCAGTACTTC,CASSSPDRGTSYEQYF
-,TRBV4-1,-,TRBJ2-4,TGCGCCAGCAGCCAAGGCCCGCAGGGGAGGGTCGCCAAAAACATTCAGTACTTC,CASSQGPQGRVAKNIQYF
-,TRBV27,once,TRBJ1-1,TGTGCCAGCAGTTGGGAGGGTTCGGTGAACACTGAAGCTTTCTTT,CASSWEGSVNTEAFF
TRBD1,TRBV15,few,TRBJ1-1,TGTGCCACCAGCAGAGAGTTACGACAGGGGGCTCCCGGCGGGGCTTTCTTT,CATSRELRQGAPGGAFF
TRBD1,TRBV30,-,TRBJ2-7,TGTGCCTGGAGTCCTTACAGGGGCTACGAGCAGTACTTC,CAWSPYRGYEQYF
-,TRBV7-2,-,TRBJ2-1,TGTGCCAGCAGCTTTTCCTCGGGGAATGAGCAGTTCTTC,CASSFSSGNEQFF
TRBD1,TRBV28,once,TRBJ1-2,TGTGCCAGCACCCCTCCGGGACAGGGGAACTATGGCTACACCTTC,CASTPPGQGNYGYTF
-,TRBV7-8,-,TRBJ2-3,TGTGCCAGCAGCTTAGACAGGGTTACAGATACGCAGTATTTT,CASSLDRVTDTQYF
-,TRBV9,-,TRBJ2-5,TGTGCCAGCAGCCGTATAGAAGAGACCCAGTACTTC,CASSRIEETQYF
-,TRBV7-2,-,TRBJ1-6,TGTGCCAGCAGCCTCCTGACGGGCTATAATTCACCCCTCCACTTT,CASSLLTGYNSPLHF
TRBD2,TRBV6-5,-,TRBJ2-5,TGTGCCAGCAGTTTGGGACTAGCAGTTCAAGAGACCCAGTACTTC,CASSLGLAVQETQYF
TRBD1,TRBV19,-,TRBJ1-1,TGTGCCAGTAGTCAAACACCCGGGACAGCCCATGAAGCTTTCTTT,CASSQTPGTAHEAFF
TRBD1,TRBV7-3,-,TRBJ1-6,TGTGCCAGCAGCTTGCGAGGGACAGGAACTAATTCACCCCTCCACTTT,CASSLRGTGTNSPLHF
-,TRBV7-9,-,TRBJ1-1,TGTGCCAGCAGCTTCTTTGGAACAGGGACGAACACTGAAGCTTTCTTT,CASSFFGTGTNTEAFF
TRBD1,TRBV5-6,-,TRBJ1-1,TGTGCCAGCAGCTTTCTGGAGACAGGGGGCAACACTGAAGCTTTCTTT,CASSFLETGGNTEAFF
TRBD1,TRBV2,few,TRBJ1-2,TGTGCCAGCAGTGAGGTAGACAGGGGTGTGGACTACACCTTC,CASSEVDRGVDYTF
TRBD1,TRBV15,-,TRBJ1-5,TGTGCCACCAGCCTACAGGGGAATCAGCCCCAGCATTTT,CATSLQGNQPQHF
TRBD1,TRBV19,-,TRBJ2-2,TGTGCCAGTAGTATAGGGCGGGCAGGGGGTTCCACCGGGGAGCTGTTTTTT,CASSIGRAGGSTGELFF
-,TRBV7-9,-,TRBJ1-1,TGTGCCAGCAGACCGGGCGGGGAGAACACTGAAGCTTTCTTT,CASRPGGENTEAFF